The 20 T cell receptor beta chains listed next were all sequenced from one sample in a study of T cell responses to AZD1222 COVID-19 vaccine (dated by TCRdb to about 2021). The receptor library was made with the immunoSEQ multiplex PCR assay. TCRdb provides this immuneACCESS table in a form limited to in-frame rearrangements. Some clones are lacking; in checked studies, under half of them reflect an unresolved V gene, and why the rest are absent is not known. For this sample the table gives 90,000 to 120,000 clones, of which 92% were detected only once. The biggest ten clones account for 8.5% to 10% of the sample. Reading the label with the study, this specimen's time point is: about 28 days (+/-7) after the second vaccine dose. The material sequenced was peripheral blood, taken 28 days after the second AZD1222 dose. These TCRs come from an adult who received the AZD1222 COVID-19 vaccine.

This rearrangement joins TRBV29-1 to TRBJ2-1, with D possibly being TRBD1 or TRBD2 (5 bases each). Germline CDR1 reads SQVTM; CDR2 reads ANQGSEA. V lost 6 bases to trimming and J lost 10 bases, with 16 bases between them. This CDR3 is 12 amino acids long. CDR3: CSVGVQGTEQFF. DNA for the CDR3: TGCAGCGTGGGGGTTCAGGGAACGGAGCAGTTCTTC.

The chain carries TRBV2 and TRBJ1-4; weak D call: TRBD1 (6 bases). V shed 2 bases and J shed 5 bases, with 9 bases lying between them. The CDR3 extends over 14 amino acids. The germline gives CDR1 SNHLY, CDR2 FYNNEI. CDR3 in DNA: TGTGCCAGCAGTGAATATGGGACAAATGAAAAACTGTTTTTT. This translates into CASSEYGTNEKLFF.

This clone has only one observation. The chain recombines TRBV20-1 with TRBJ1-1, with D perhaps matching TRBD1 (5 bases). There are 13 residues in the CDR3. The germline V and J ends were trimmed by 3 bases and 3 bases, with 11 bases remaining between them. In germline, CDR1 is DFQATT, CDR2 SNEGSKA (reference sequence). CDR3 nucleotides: TGCAGTGCTAGTTACAGGAGGGACACTGAAGCTTTCTTT. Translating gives CSASYRRDTEAFF.

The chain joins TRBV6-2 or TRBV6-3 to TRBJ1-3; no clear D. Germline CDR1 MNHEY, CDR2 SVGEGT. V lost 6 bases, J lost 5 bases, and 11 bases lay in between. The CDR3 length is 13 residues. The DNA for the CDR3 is TGTGCCAGCAGCCCCCGCTCGAGAAACACCATATATTTT. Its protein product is CASSPRSRNTIYF.

CDR3 sequence (DNA): TGTGCCAGCAGCCTCCTATGGCAGGGGAATACTGAAGCTTTCTTT. It encodes CASSLLWQGNTEAFF. The chain recombines TRBV14 with TRBJ1-1; D possibly corresponds to TRBD1 (6 bases). CDR1 SGHDN and CDR2 FVKESK come from the germline V gene. V dropped 4 bases and J dropped 5 bases, with 17 bases sitting between them. The CDR3 is 15 amino acids.

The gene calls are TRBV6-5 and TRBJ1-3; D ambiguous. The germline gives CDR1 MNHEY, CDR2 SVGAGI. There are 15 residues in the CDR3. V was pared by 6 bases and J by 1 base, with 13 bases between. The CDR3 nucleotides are TGTGCCAGCAGCCCCTCGCCAGGATCTGGAAACACCATATATTTT. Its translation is CASSPSPGSGNTIYF.

The CDR3 reads CASSLSALAGGPSGTGELFF. The CDR3 nucleotides are TGTGCCAGCAGCTTATCGGCCCTAGCGGGAGGACCCTCAGGTACCGGGGAGCTGTTTTTT. J is TRBJ2-2 and V is TRBV7-3, with 11 bases identical to TRBD2. CDR1 is SGHTA, CDR2 FQGTGA, per germline. With 2 bases clipped from V and 5 bases from J, the junction kept 16 bases outside the gene matches. The CDR3 runs to 20 residues.

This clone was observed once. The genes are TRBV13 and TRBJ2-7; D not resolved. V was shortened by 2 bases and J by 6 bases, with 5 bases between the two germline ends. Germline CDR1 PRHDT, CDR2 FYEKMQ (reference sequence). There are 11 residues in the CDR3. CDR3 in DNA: TGTGCCAGCAGCTTATATCGCGAGCAGTACTTC. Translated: CASSLYREQYF.

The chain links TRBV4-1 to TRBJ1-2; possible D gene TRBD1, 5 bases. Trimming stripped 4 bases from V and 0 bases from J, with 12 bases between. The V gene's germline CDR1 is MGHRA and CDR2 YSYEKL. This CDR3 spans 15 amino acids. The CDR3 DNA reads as TGCGCCAGCAGCCTCGGCGGGGGAACTAACTATGGCTACACCTTC. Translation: CASSLGGGTNYGYTF.

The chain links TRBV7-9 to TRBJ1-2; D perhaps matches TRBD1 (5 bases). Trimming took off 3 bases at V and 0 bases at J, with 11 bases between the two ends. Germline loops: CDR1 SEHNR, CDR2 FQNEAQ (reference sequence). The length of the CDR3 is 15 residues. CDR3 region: CASSFRPGPNYGYTF. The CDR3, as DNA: TGTGCCAGCAGCTTCCGGCCAGGGCCTAACTATGGCTACACCTTC. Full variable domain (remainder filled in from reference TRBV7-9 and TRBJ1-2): DTGVSQNPRHKITKRGQNVTFRCDPISEHNRLYWYRQTLGQGPEFLTYFQNEAQLEKSRLLSDRFSAERPKGSFSTLEIQRTEQGDSAMYLCASSFRPGPNYGYTFGSGTRLTVV.

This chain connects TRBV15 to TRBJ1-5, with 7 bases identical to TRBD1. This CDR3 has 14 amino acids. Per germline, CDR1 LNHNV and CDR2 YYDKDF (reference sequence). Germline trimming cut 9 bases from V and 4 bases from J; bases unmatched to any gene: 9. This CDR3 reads CATGDRELNQPQHF. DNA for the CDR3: TGTGCCACTGGCGACAGGGAGCTTAATCAGCCCCAGCATTTT.

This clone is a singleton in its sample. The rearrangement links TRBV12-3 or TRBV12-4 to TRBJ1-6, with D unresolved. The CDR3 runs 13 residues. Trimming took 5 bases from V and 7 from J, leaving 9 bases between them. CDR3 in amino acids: CASSQSRNSPLHF. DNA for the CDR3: TGTGCCAGCAGTCAAAGTAGAAATTCACCCCTCCACTTT.

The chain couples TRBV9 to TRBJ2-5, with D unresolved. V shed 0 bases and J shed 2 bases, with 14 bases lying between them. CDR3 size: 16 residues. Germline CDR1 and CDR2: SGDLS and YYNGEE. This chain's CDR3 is CASSVATGSTQETQYF. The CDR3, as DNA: TGTGCCAGCAGCGTAGCTACCGGATCTACTCAAGAGACCCAGTACTTC.

The CDR3 reads CASKRGNEKLFF. CDR3 DNA: TGTGCCAGCAAGCGAGGAAATGAAAAACTGTTTTTT. J is TRBJ1-4 and V is TRBV28; D not resolved. The CDR3 spans 12 residues. Germline values: CDR1 MDHEN, CDR2 SYDVKM. V lost 7 bases and J lost 5, with 8 bases in between.

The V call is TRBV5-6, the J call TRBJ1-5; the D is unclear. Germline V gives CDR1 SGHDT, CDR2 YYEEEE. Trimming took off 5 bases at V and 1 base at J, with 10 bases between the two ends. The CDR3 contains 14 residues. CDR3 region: CASRRLTSNQPQHF. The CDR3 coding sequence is TGTGCCAGCAGGCGACTCACCAGCAATCAGCCCCAGCATTTT.

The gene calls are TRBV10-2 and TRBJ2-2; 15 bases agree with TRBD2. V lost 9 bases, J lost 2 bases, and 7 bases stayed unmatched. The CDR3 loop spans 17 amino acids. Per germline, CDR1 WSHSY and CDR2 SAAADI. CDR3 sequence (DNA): TGCGCCAGTAGAATGGGACTAGCGGGAGGAAACACCGGGGAGCTGTTTTTT. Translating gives CASRMGLAGGNTGELFF.

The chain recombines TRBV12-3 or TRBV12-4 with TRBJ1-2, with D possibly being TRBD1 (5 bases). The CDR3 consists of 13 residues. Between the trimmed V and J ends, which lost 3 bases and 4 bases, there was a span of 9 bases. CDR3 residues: CASSFKGTYGYTF. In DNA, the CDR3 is TGTGCCAGCAGTTTCAAAGGGACCTATGGCTACACCTTC.

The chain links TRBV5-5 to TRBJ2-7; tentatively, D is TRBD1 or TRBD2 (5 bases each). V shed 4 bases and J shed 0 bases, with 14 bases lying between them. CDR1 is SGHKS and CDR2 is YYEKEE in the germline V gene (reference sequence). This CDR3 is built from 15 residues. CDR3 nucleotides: TGTGCCAGCAGCCGGGACCCCAGGAGCTCCTACGAGCAGTACTTC. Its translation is CASSRDPRSSYEQYF.

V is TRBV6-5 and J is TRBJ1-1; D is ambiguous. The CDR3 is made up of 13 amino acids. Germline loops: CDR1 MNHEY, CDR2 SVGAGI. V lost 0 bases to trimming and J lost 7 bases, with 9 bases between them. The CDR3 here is CASSYSSRSEAFF. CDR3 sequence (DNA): TGTGCCAGCAGTTACTCTTCCAGGAGTGAAGCTTTCTTT.

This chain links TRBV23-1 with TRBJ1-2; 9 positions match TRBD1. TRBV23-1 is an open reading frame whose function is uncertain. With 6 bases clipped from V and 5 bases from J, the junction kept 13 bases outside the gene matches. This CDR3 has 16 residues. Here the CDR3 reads CASSVSGDREEYGYTF. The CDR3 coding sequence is TGCGCCAGCAGCGTGAGTGGGGACAGGGAGGAGTATGGCTACACCTTC.